These 2 T cell receptor beta chains were all obtained from the same sample, sequenced in a study of cytomegalovirus exposure and HLA in healthy donors. In the PCR, 60 Vbeta and 13 Jbeta primers were used. TCRdb's table, derived via immunoSEQ multiplex PCR, lists solely in-frame clones and lacks some. There are roughly 100,000 clones in the sample; 64% occur only once, and approximately 3% lies in the top ten. Sequences were obtained from PBMCs. These receptors all come from a man aged 55 to 69 in good health and CMV-seronegative.

The CDR3 DNA reads TGTGCCAGTAGTGAAGAGAGGAACACTGAAGCTTTCTTT. This codes for CASSEERNTEAFF. V gene TRBV19 combines with J gene TRBJ1-1; D gene unclear. CDR3 size: 13 residues. Germline-derived CDR1 and CDR2 are LNHDA and SQIVND (reference sequence). Trimming removed 5 bases from V and 1 base from J, with 8 bases in between.

This chain connects TRBV28 to TRBJ1-2; perhaps TRBD1 as D (6 bases). Germline CDR1 is MDHEN and CDR2 is SYDVKM. There are 17 residues in the CDR3. Trimming left V 6 bases short and J 2 bases short, with 22 bases between. The CDR3 DNA reads TGTGCCAGCAGCTCGTTTGGGTTGGGGGCTAGGAACTATGGCTACACCTTC. Encoded protein: CASSSFGLGARNYGYTF.